This is a list of T cell receptor beta chains from one sample in a study of cytomegalovirus exposure and HLA in healthy donors. Clones were read by immunoSEQ multiplex PCR, and TCRdb kept only the in-frame ones, dropping some. This sample yields 150,000 or so clones, of which 60% to 80% are seen a single time; 6.3% belongs to the top ten. The material sequenced was PBMCs. The source is a middle-aged man in good health and CMV-seropositive. The CDR3 runs from the conserved cysteine through the conserved F or W. A D gene is named only where the DNA matches it firmly. For some rows the clone size is stated as once, few or many, or as a class when expanded; others skip it.

. | TRBJ1-4 | TRBD1 | TRBV19 | CASTPGQGGHEKLFF | TGTGCCAGTACCCCAGGACAGGGAGGCCATGAAAAACTGTTTTTT
. | TRBJ1-5 | . | TRBV28 | CASSPPGSGNQPQHF | TGTGCCAGCAGTCCCCCGGGGTCTGGCAATCAGCCCCAGCATTTT
. | TRBJ2-5 | TRBD1 | TRBV28 | CASSLGTGQTGKETQYF | TGTGCCAGCAGTTTAGGGACAGGTCAGACTGGTAAAGAGACCCAGTACTTC
. | TRBJ2-3 | TRBD2 | TRBV10-3 | CATSSGRAGVTDTQYF | TGTGCCACGTCTAGCGGGAGGGCCGGGGTCACAGATACGCAGTATTTT
. | TRBJ1-1 | . | TRBV7-2 | CASSLEVRKNTEAFF | TGTGCCAGCAGCTTAGAGGTGAGGAAGAACACTGAAGCTTTCTTT
. | TRBJ2-3 | TRBD2 | TRBV11-3 | CASSPTFSGPLTDTQYF | TGTGCCAGCAGCCCCACCTTTAGCGGGCCTCTCACAGATACGCAGTATTTT
. | TRBJ2-7 | . | TRBV28 | CASSLLSSYEQYF | TGTGCCAGCAGTTTGCTGAGCTCCTACGAGCAGTACTTC
. | TRBJ1-1 | . | TRBV6-1 | CASSYWTEAFF | TGTGCCAGCAGTTATTGGACAGAAGCTTTCTTT
. | TRBJ1-5 | TRBD1 | TRBV5-1 | CASSPGTGSGNQPQHF | TGCGCCAGCAGTCCCGGGACAGGGAGTGGCAATCAGCCCCAGCATTTT
. | TRBJ1-5 | . | TRBV6-5 | CASSYQAGLQPQHF | TGTGCCAGCAGTTACCAGGCAGGGCTTCAGCCCCAGCATTTT
. | TRBJ2-7 | . | TRBV2 | CASKAGELSYEQYF | TGTGCCAGCAAGGCAGGGGAATTGTCCTACGAGCAGTACTTC
. | TRBJ2-5 | TRBD1 | TRBV7-7 | CASSYGTAEETQYF | TGTGCTAGCAGCTACGGGACAGCCGAAGAGACCCAGTACTTC
. | TRBJ2-7 | TRBD1 | TRBV15 | CATSRGQGAYEQYF | TGTGCCACCAGCAGGGGACAGGGGGCGTACGAGCAGTACTTC
few | TRBJ2-3 | . | TRBV5-1 | CASSLHPSTDTQYF | TGCGCCAGCAGCTTACACCCTAGCACAGATACGCAGTATTTT
. | TRBJ2-1 | TRBD2 | TRBV7-2 | CASSILAGHEQFF | TGTGCCAGCAGCATTCTAGCGGGACATGAGCAGTTCTTC
. | TRBJ2-7 | TRBD1 | TRBV2 | CASSESPPEDRAYEQYF | TGTGCCAGCAGTGAAAGCCCGCCTGAGGACAGGGCCTACGAGCAGTACTTC
. | TRBJ1-2 | . | TRBV13 | CASSHSDFYGYTF | TGTGCCAGCAGCCATTCAGACTTCTATGGCTACACCTTC
. | TRBJ2-2 | . | TRBV9 | CASSVASSVTNTGELFF | TGTGCCAGCAGCGTAGCCTCTAGCGTGACGAACACCGGGGAGCTGTTTTTT
. | TRBJ2-7 | TRBD1 | TRBV7-6 | CASSLSRDRGVEQYF | TGTGCCAGCAGCCTGTCCAGGGACAGGGGGGTCGAGCAGTACTTC
once | TRBJ2-1 | TRBD1 | TRBV11-3 | CASSFFRDRGNEQFF | TGTGCCAGCAGCTTCTTCCGGGACAGGGGCAATGAGCAGTTCTTC
. | TRBJ2-1 | . | TRBV4-1 | CASSQDLAGVGRGYNEQFF | TGCGCCAGCAGCCAAGATCTTGCGGGTGTCGGTCGAGGATACAATGAGCAGTTCTTC
. | TRBJ1-2 | . | TRBV7-8 | CASSPYAGMDGYTF | TGTGCCAGCAGTCCGTATGCAGGGATGGATGGCTACACCTTC
. | TRBJ2-7 | . | TRBV2 | CASSGGDGFSYEQYF | TGTGCCAGCAGTGGGGGGGACGGTTTTTCCTACGAGCAGTACTTC
few | TRBJ2-7 | TRBD2 | TRBV5-1 | CASSRNSGSFYEQYF | TGCGCCAGCAGCAGAAATAGCGGGAGCTTCTACGAGCAGTACTTC
few | TRBJ2-2 | TRBD2 | TRBV19 | CASSIRLAGATGELFF | TGTGCCAGTAGTATAAGACTAGCGGGAGCTACCGGGGAGCTGTTTTTT
. | TRBJ2-7 | TRBD1 | TRBV15 | CATSREGRGRFYEQYF | TGTGCCACCAGCAGAGAAGGCAGGGGGCGTTTCTACGAGCAGTACTTC
. | TRBJ2-7 | TRBD1 | TRBV13 | CASSSRPWDRGQYEQYF | TGTGCCAGCAGCTCTAGGCCCTGGGACAGGGGGCAATACGAGCAGTACTTC
. | TRBJ2-3 | TRBD2 | TRBV11-2 | CASRERGRNKDTQYF | TGTGCCAGCAGAGAGCGCGGGAGGAATAAAGATACGCAGTATTTT
. | TRBJ2-1 | TRBD2 | TRBV11-3 | CASRTSGYNEQFF | TGTGCCAGCAGAACTAGCGGCTACAATGAGCAGTTCTTC
. | TRBJ2-7 | TRBD2 | TRBV10-1 | CASSDSGTSGLEQYF | TGCGCCAGCAGTGACTCCGGGACTAGCGGCCTCGAGCAGTACTTC
. | TRBJ2-1 | . | TRBV7-6 | CASSLARGSYNEQFF | TGTGCCAGCAGCTTAGCCAGGGGCTCCTACAATGAGCAGTTCTTC
. | TRBJ1-5 | . | TRBV7-2 | CASSLRGNQPQHF | TGTGCCAGCAGCTTAAGAGGCAATCAGCCCCAGCATTTT
. | TRBJ1-3 | . | TRBV10-3 | CAISDRGDSGNIIYF | TGTGCCATCAGCGACAGAGGCGACTCTGGAAACATCATATATTTT
. | TRBJ2-2 | . | TRBV9 | CASSSQGTGELFF | TGTGCCAGCAGCTCCCAGGGTACCGGGGAGCTGTTTTTT
. | TRBJ2-7 | . | TRBV9 | CASSVGVQGGEQYF | TGTGCCAGCAGCGTAGGTGTCCAGGGAGGAGAGCAGTACTTC
. | TRBJ2-7 | TRBD2 | TRBV6-6 | CASRPTSGSYEQYF | TGTGCCAGCAGGCCTACTAGCGGTTCCTACGAGCAGTACTTC
. | TRBJ2-5 | . | TRBV11-3 | CASSWRGSGQETQYF | TGTGCCAGCAGCTGGCGTGGATCGGGCCAAGAGACCCAGTACTTC
. | TRBJ2-7 | TRBD1 | TRBV5-1 | CASSPGPQGAHEQYF | TGCGCCAGCAGCCCAGGACCCCAGGGGGCCCACGAGCAGTACTTC
once | TRBJ2-5 | . | TRBV7-8 | CASSLVASTVRSQYF | TGTGCCAGCAGCTTAGTGGCTAGCACCGTTCGGTCCCAGTACTTC
few | TRBJ2-1 | . | TRBV5-1 | CASSLSVGMGDEQFF | TGCGCCAGCAGCTTGTCGGTCGGGATGGGCGATGAGCAGTTCTTC
. | TRBJ2-1 | TRBD2 | TRBV7-3 | CASSSSGLAGVNEQFF | TGTGCCAGCAGCTCGTCGGGACTAGCGGGAGTCAATGAGCAGTTCTTC
. | TRBJ1-5 | . | TRBV19 | CASSIGQLDQPQHF | TGTGCCAGTAGTATTGGACAGCTAGATCAGCCCCAGCATTTT
. | TRBJ2-2 | . | TRBV29-1 | CSVEEGRGETGELFF | TGCAGCGTTGAGGAAGGCAGGGGAGAGACGGGGGAGCTGTTTTTT
. | TRBJ1-5 | . | TRBV6-6 | CASRPWGDQPQHF | TGTGCCAGCAGACCTTGGGGGGATCAGCCCCAGCATTTT
. | TRBJ2-7 | TRBD2 | TRBV9 | CASSVGTSGSYEQYF | TGTGCCAGCAGCGTAGGCACTAGCGGGAGCTACGAGCAGTACTTC
few | TRBJ2-4 | . | TRBV29-1 | CSVSLGGVRNIQYF | TGCAGCGTTTCCCTCGGGGGAGTACGAAACATTCAGTACTTC
. | TRBJ2-7 | TRBD2 | TRBV6-1 | CASTGRGPPYEQYF | TGTGCCAGCACGGGGAGGGGACCTCCCTACGAGCAGTACTTC
few | TRBJ2-3 | . | TRBV29-1 | CSVDNGGDTQYF | TGCAGCGTTGACAACGGTGGAGATACGCAGTATTTT
. | TRBJ2-1 | TRBD2 | TRBV6-6 | CASTDLAGPYNEQFF | TGTGCCAGCACCGACCTAGCGGGACCGTACAATGAGCAGTTCTTC
. | TRBJ2-1 | . | TRBV7-8 | CASSLVAGHGSNEQFF | TGTGCCAGCAGCTTAGTGGCAGGGCATGGGTCAAATGAGCAGTTCTTC
once | TRBJ2-5 | TRBD2 | TRBV11-3 | CASSLGRGKQTGGETQYF | TGTGCCAGCAGCTTAGGGCGGGGGAAGCAAACCGGGGGGGAGACCCAGTACTTC
. | TRBJ1-2 | . | TRBV6-5 | CASSVGGYGYTF | TGTGCCAGCAGTGTCGGGGGTTATGGCTACACCTTC
. | TRBJ2-5 | TRBD2 | TRBV7-9 | CASMRGTSGLETQYF | TGTGCCAGCATGAGGGGGACTAGCGGGTTGGAGACCCAGTACTTC
. | TRBJ2-7 | TRBD2 | TRBV6-1 | CASSFQREGPYEQYF | TGTGCCAGCAGCTTTCAGCGGGAGGGCCCGTACGAGCAGTACTTC
. | TRBJ1-2 | TRBD1 | TRBV29-1 | CSARDRDYGYTF | TGCAGCGCCAGGGACAGGGACTATGGCTACACCTTC
. | TRBJ2-7 | . | TRBV29-1 | CSVGVLADEQYF | TGCAGCGTTGGAGTACTAGCAGACGAGCAGTACTTC
. | TRBJ2-2 | TRBD2 | TRBV13 | CASSLVASGRFEDTGELFF | TGTGCCAGCAGCTTAGTGGCTAGCGGGAGGTTCGAGGACACCGGGGAGCTGTTTTTT
. | TRBJ1-1 | TRBD1 | TRBV6-6 | CASSPSGGTEAFF | TGTGCCAGCAGTCCCTCAGGGGGGACTGAAGCTTTCTTT
. | TRBJ2-7 | TRBD1 | TRBV7-7 | CASSSGQGNEQYF | TGTGCTAGCAGCTCAGGACAGGGTAACGAGCAGTACTTC